This T cell receptor (beta chain) was sequenced in a study of identical twins. Whole-study findings and limits: Abundant beta clonotypes from cord blood had fewer insertions, unlike memory repertoires, which showed none. With beta out-of-frame sequences, excess sharing by twins was weaker. The presence of invariant MAIT and iNKT cells could partly confound analyses of zero-insertion sequences.

This clonotype turned up a few times. Its cognate antigen is unknown. The CDR3 is 15 residues long. V lost 5 bases, J lost 2 bases, and 4 bases stayed unmatched. Via MiXCR, TCRdb re-called the 5' RACE reads, giving one row per CDR3 protein. The sample comprises about 890,000 distinct CDR3 sequences, 9% to 15% of which are singletons, and 1.5% to 2% rests with the top ten. Each donor was a healthy Caucasian. This same sample was also taken into another study, of yellow fever vaccine responses in identical twins.

Sequencing was performed on PBMCs. This receptor was taken from a woman between 18 and 29 years old in good health. The V call is TRBV12-3 or TRBV12-4, the J call TRBJ2-7, with 12 nucleotides matching TRBD2. The CDR3 nucleotides read TGTGCCAGCAGTGATCGACTAGCGGGAGCCTACGAGCAGTACTTC. It specifies CASSDRLAGAYEQYF.